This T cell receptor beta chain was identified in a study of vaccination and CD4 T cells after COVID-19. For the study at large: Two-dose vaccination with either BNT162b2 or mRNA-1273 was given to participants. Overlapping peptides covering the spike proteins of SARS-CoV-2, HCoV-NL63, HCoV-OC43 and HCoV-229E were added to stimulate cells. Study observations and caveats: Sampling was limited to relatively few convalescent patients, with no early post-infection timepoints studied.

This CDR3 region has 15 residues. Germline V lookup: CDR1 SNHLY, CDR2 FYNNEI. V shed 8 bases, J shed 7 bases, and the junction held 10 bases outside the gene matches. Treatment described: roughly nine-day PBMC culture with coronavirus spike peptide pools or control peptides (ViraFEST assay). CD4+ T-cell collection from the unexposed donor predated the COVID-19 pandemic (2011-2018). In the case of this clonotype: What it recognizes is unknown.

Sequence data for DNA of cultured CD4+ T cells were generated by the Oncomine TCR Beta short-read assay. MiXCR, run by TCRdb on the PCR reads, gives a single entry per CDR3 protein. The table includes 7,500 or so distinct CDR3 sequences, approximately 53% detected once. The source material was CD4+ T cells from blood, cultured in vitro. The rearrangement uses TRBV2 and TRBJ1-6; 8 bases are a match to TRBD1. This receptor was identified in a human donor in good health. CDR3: CASGAWTGLNSPLHF. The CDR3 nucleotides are TGTGCCAGCGGTGCCTGGACAGGGCTGAATTCACCCCTCCACTTT.